This T cell receptor (beta chain) was recovered during a study of long-term antiretroviral therapy in people with HIV. Study results and caveats: Post-treatment diversity went higher with ART but stayed below transplant donor controls. Clones expanded before ART dominated the repertoire at all time points. Older ART regimens were possibly in use when the blood was collected between about 2003 and 2017.

With survey level as its setting, the immunoSEQ assay was v3.0. Produced via immunoSEQ multiplex PCR; TCRdb's table is partial and in-frame only. The data show over 30,000 clones, about four fifths seen once. Germline V gene sequence: CDR1 SEHNR, CDR2 FQNEAQ (reference sequence). This CDR3 is 14 amino acids long. V was shortened by 5 bases and J by 2 bases, with 13 bases between the two germline ends. Turning to this clone: As yet, its antigen is unknown.

Specimens held roughly 0.9-10 million cryopreserved PBMC prior to DNA extraction. The input for sequencing was unsorted PBMCs, taken 3 years after starting antiretroviral therapy. The sequence derives from a man aged 50 or older with HIV. This chain links TRBV7-9 with TRBJ2-7; D remains unclear. Here the CDR3 reads CASSPAQPPYEQYF. The DNA of the CDR3 is TGTGCCAGCAGCCCTGCACAACCTCCCTACGAGCAGTACTTC.